The rows below give T cell receptor beta chains drawn from one sample of a study of spatial heterogeneity in lung cancer. TCRdb reanalysed the 5' RACE reads using MiXCR and keeps one entry per CDR3 protein. Of 16,000 or so distinct CDR3 sequences in the sample, about 6% were seen once. The starting material was lung tumor tissue, obtained at surgery. These receptors were taken from a female donor with early-stage non-small cell lung cancer. The CDR3 runs from the conserved cysteine through the conserved F or W. A D gene is named only where the DNA matches it firmly. A row's size may be missing; if present it is once, few, many or a size class.

abundance,j_gene,v_gene,d_gene,CDR3nt,CDR3aa
many,TRBJ2-1,TRBV2,.,TGTGCCAGCAGTTTACTAGTTTTGAGGGATGAGCAGTTCTTC,CASSLLVLRDEQFF
many,TRBJ2-1,TRBV7-2,TRBD2,TGTGCCAGCAGCATCACTAGCGGGTCCTACAATGAGCAGTTCTTC,CASSITSGSYNEQFF
many,TRBJ1-5,TRBV15,.,TGTGCCACCAGCAGAGACACGGACCGGGGCAATCAGCCCCAGCATTTT,CATSRDTDRGNQPQHF
many,TRBJ2-1,TRBV5-1,TRBD2,TGCGCCAGCAGCTTGGCACTAGCGGGAGAGGGTGAGCAGTTCTTC,CASSLALAGEGEQFF
many,TRBJ2-1,TRBV11-2,TRBD2,TGTGCCAGCAGCCGTACAGCGGGAAACTCCTACAATGAGCAGTTCTTC,CASSRTAGNSYNEQFF
many,TRBJ2-7,TRBV7-8,.,TGTGCCAGCAGCTTATCCAGGGCAGGTCTCGAGCAGTACTTC,CASSLSRAGLEQYF
many,TRBJ2-1,TRBV6-2/TRBV6-3,TRBD2,TGTGCCAGCAGTTACTCGATATTAGCGGGTATCAATGAGCAGTTCTTC,CASSYSILAGINEQFF
many,TRBJ2-7,TRBV20-1,.,TGCAGTGCCCCGGGGGAAATCTCCTACGAGCAGTACTTC,CSAPGEISYEQYF
many,TRBJ1-3,TRBV10-3,.,TGTGCCATCAGTGGTTCGGGGCCGAGCTCTGGAAACACCATATATTTT,CAISGSGPSSGNTIYF
many,TRBJ1-4,TRBV5-1,.,TGCGCCAGCAGCGCGGGTCGGGGAAATGAAAAACTGTTTTTT,CASSAGRGNEKLFF
many,TRBJ2-5,TRBV2,TRBD1,TGTGCCAGCAGGGACAGGGCAGAGACCCAGTACTTC,CASRDRAETQYF
few,TRBJ2-1,TRBV18,.,TGTGCCAGCTCACCACCCTCGCCGGGATACAATGAGCAGTTCTTC,CASSPPSPGYNEQFF
.,TRBJ2-7,TRBV20-1,TRBD1,TGCAGTGCTAGGAGAGACAGGGGCTACGAGCAGTACTTC,CSARRDRGYEQYF